A selection of T cell receptor beta chains follows, all from one sample in a study of blood T cell repertoires in COVID-19. The table came from immunoSEQ multiplex PCR; TCRdb's copy has only in-frame clones and leaves some out. The top ten hold about 30% of the sample, which has tens of thousands of clones, 75% to 90% seen once. Sequenced: peripheral blood. The origin of the receptors is a man over 45 with active or convalescent COVID-19. The CDR3 runs from the conserved cysteine through the conserved F or W. Fields, in order: clone size, D gene, V gene, J gene, CDR3 protein, CDR3 DNA. D genes are given only for firm matches. Not all rows give a size; the values are once, few, many and, for expanded clones, a class.

-	-	TRBV4-1	TRBJ2-5	CASSQGDAGTAIQETQYF	TGCGCCAGCAGCCAAGGGGATGCGGGGACAGCCATCCAAGAGACCCAGTACTTC
-	TRBD2	TRBV11-2	TRBJ2-1	CASSSGLALLNEQFF	TGTGCCAGCAGTTCGGGACTAGCCTTACTCAATGAGCAGTTCTTC
-	-	TRBV7-6	TRBJ1-1	CASSLALGGDPEAFF	TGTGCCAGCAGCTTAGCCCTCGGGGGGGATCCAGAAGCTTTCTTT
once	-	TRBV6-5	TRBJ1-6	CASRRRGSSPLHF	TGTGCCAGCAGACGAAGAGGAAGTTCACCCCTCCACTTT
-	TRBD1	TRBV6-2/TRBV6-3	TRBJ2-5	CASSYGGTGWNAETQYF	TGTGCCAGCAGTTACGGCGGGACAGGCTGGAATGCGGAGACCCAGTACTTC
once	TRBD2	TRBV18	TRBJ2-2	CASSPPAGGPAGELFF	TGTGCCAGCTCACCACCGGCGGGAGGGCCGGCCGGGGAGCTGTTTTTT
-	TRBD1	TRBV19	TRBJ1-5	CASSFGAGGPNSNQPQHF	TGTGCCAGTAGCTTCGGGGCAGGGGGCCCTAATAGCAATCAGCCCCAGCATTTT
-	TRBD1	TRBV28	TRBJ2-7	CASRTTGGYEQYF	TGTGCCAGCCGAACCACAGGGGGCTACGAGCAGTACTTC
-	-	TRBV19	TRBJ2-5	CASSIYSGEETQYF	TGTGCCAGTAGTATATATTCCGGGGAGGAGACCCAGTACTTC
-	TRBD2	TRBV19	TRBJ2-2	CASSARLAAGELFF	TGTGCCAGTAGTGCGAGACTAGCAGCCGGGGAGCTGTTTTTT
-	-	TRBV30	TRBJ2-4	CAWLTSAKNIQYF	TGTGCCTGGCTCACTAGCGCCAAAAACATTCAGTACTTC
few	TRBD1	TRBV7-2	TRBJ2-3	CASSLDRGADTQYF	TGTGCCAGCAGCTTAGACAGGGGGGCAGATACGCAGTATTTT
few	-	TRBV2	TRBJ1-5	CASSETPGGQPQHF	TGTGCCAGCAGTGAAACCCCGGGGGGTCAGCCCCAGCATTTT
-	TRBD2	TRBV19	TRBJ2-4	CASSRTSGSYIQYF	TGTGCCAGTAGTAGGACTAGCGGGAGTTACATTCAGTACTTC
-	-	TRBV19	TRBJ2-7	CASSMLGSEQYF	TGTGCCAGTAGTATGTTGGGGAGCGAGCAGTACTTC
-	-	TRBV10-3	TRBJ2-7	CAISESASVAYEQYF	TGTGCCATCAGTGAGTCCGCTAGCGTGGCCTACGAGCAGTACTTC
-	-	TRBV7-8	TRBJ2-7	CASSLAREYEQYF	TGTGCCAGCAGCTTAGCGAGGGAGTACGAGCAGTACTTC
once	-	TRBV18	TRBJ1-5	CASSQNPGFDNQPQHF	TGTGCCAGCTCACAAAATCCCGGGTTTGACAATCAGCCCCAGCATTTT
-	-	TRBV29-1	TRBJ2-2	CSVGRDNTGELFF	TGCAGCGTTGGCAGGGATAACACCGGGGAGCTGTTTTTT
-	TRBD2	TRBV5-1	TRBJ2-1	CASSLTAGGSYNEQFF	TGCGCCAGCAGCTTGACAGCGGGGGGTTCCTACAATGAGCAGTTCTTC
-	TRBD1	TRBV5-6	TRBJ2-5	CASSTRQGSGETQYF	TGTGCCAGCAGCACCCGACAGGGCTCGGGGGAGACCCAGTACTTC
-	TRBD1	TRBV27	TRBJ2-7	CASRRQGANYEQYF	TGTGCCAGCAGACGACAGGGGGCGAACTACGAGCAGTACTTC
-	-	TRBV3-1/TRBV3-2	TRBJ2-7	CASSPKGASREQYF	TGTGCCAGCAGCCCAAAGGGAGCTTCGAGGGAGCAGTACTTC
-	TRBD1	TRBV7-2	TRBJ2-4	CASSFGDRNIQYF	TGTGCCAGCAGCTTTGGGGACAGAAACATTCAGTACTTC
-	TRBD2	TRBV3-1/TRBV3-2	TRBJ2-2	CASSQRLAGTGELFF	TGTGCCAGCAGCCAGAGACTAGCGGGGACAGGGGAGCTGTTTTTT
-	-	TRBV19	TRBJ2-7	CASSPGSTAYEQYF	TGTGCCAGTAGTCCCGGGAGTACAGCCTACGAGCAGTACTTC
-	TRBD2	TRBV6-4	TRBJ2-3	CASSQTSGGAEDTQYF	TGTGCCAGCAGTCAGACTAGCGGGGGGGCTGAGGATACGCAGTATTTT
few	-	TRBV14	TRBJ2-2	CASSQRTRAGTGELFF	TGTGCCAGCAGCCAGCGGACTCGAGCTGGCACCGGGGAGCTGTTTTTT
-	TRBD1	TRBV24-1	TRBJ1-2	CATSDSGGEGYTF	TGTGCCACCAGTGACTCAGGGGGTGAAGGCTACACCTTC
-	TRBD2	TRBV4-2	TRBJ2-1	CASSHKVGRAYNEQFF	TGTGCCAGCAGCCACAAGGTTGGGAGGGCCTATAATGAGCAGTTCTTC
-	TRBD1	TRBV5-1	TRBJ2-6	CASSLGTGGSGANVLTF	TGCGCCAGCAGCTTGGGGACAGGGGGATCTGGGGCCAACGTCCTGACTTTC
-	TRBD1	TRBV10-3	TRBJ2-3	CAIRGGQDLTDTQYF	TGTGCCATCAGGGGGGGACAGGACCTCACAGATACGCAGTATTTT
once	-	TRBV12-5	TRBJ2-7	CASGLLGGGEQYF	TGTGCTAGTGGTTTGCTGGGGGGAGGCGAGCAGTACTTC
-	TRBD1	TRBV18	TRBJ2-1	CASSPPGQRSYNEQFF	TGTGCCAGCTCACCACCGGGACAGCGCTCCTACAATGAGCAGTTCTTC
-	TRBD2	TRBV7-9	TRBJ2-7	CASSLGGLVTNYEQYF	TGTGCCAGCAGCTTGGGGGGACTAGTGACTAACTACGAGCAGTACTTC
-	-	TRBV7-9	TRBJ2-7	CASSLDRTYEQYF	TGTGCCAGCAGCCTCGACAGGACCTACGAGCAGTACTTC
-	TRBD2	TRBV30	TRBJ2-5	CAWGTNQETQYF	TGTGCCTGGGGGACTAACCAAGAGACCCAGTACTTC
-	TRBD1	TRBV27	TRBJ1-2	CASSSSPGTGRFRLWGYTF	TGTGCCAGCAGTTCCTCCCCCGGGACAGGGAGGTTTAGGTTGTGGGGCTACACCTTC
-	TRBD2	TRBV9	TRBJ2-3	CASSARLAGDGTDTQYF	TGTGCCAGCAGCGCGCGACTAGCGGGGGACGGCACAGATACGCAGTATTTT
-	TRBD2	TRBV9	TRBJ2-3	CASQRGSDTQYF	TGTGCCAGCCAGCGGGGGTCAGATACGCAGTATTTT
once	-	TRBV24-1	TRBJ2-7	CATSDLAESRFSYEQYF	TGTGCCACCAGTGATTTGGCCGAGAGCAGGTTCTCCTACGAGCAGTACTTC
-	TRBD2	TRBV5-4	TRBJ2-2	CASSSLAETPFGELFF	TGTGCCAGCAGCTCACTAGCGGAGACCCCGTTTGGGGAGCTGTTTTTT
-	-	TRBV4-2	TRBJ2-1	CASSPQGNSYNEQFF	TGTGCCAGCAGCCCTCAGGGAAACTCCTACAATGAGCAGTTCTTC
-	-	TRBV29-1	TRBJ1-1	CSTRNQGIGTEAFF	TGCAGCACCCGAAACCAGGGGATCGGCACTGAAGCTTTCTTT
-	-	TRBV6-4	TRBJ2-1	CASSERGQFTGDNEQFF	TGTGCCAGCAGTGAGCGGGGACAGTTCACTGGAGACAATGAGCAGTTCTTC
few	TRBD1	TRBV7-8	TRBJ2-2	CASSTRGGGVAGELFF	TGTGCCAGCAGCACAAGAGGGGGCGGTGTGGCCGGGGAGCTGTTTTTT
-	TRBD1	TRBV5-8	TRBJ1-4	CASSYRQGAQGIEKLFF	TGTGCCAGCAGCTACCGACAGGGGGCCCAGGGGATCGAAAAACTGTTTTTT
-	TRBD1	TRBV23-1	TRBJ1-2	CASSRDRDGYGYTF	TGCGCCAGCAGCCGGGACAGGGATGGCTATGGCTACACCTTC
-	-	TRBV19	TRBJ2-4	CASGAGRKNIQYF	TGTGCCAGTGGGGCTGGGCGTAAAAACATTCAGTACTTC
-	-	TRBV6-5	TRBJ2-7	CASSYRGISYEQYF	TGTGCCAGCAGTTACAGGGGGATATCCTACGAGCAGTACTTC
-	TRBD1	TRBV7-2	TRBJ1-5	CASSLAGTGNSNQPQHF	TGTGCCAGCAGCTTAGCAGGGACAGGGAATAGCAATCAGCCCCAGCATTTT
-	TRBD2	TRBV9	TRBJ2-3	CASSVVSSGRSTDTQYF	TGTGCCAGCAGCGTAGTGTCTAGCGGGAGATCGACAGATACGCAGTATTTT
-	-	TRBV5-4	TRBJ2-1	CASSLEGGVGQFF	TGTGCCAGCAGCTTGGAGGGAGGAGTCGGTCAGTTCTTC
-	-	TRBV7-6	TRBJ2-3	CASSQATRTDTQYF	TGTGCCAGCAGCCAGGCCACTAGAACAGATACGCAGTATTTT